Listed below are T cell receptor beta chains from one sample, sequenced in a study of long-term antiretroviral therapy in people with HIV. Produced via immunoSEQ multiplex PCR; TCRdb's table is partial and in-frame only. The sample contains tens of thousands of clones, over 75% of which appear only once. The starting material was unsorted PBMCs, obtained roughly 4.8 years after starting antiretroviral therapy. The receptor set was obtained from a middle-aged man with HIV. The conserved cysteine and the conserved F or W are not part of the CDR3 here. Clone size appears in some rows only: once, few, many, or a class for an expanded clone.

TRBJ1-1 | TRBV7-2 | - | ASSPRTASVNTEAF
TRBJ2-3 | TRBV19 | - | ASSLRTGGDTQY
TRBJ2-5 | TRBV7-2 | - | ASSYRTGGVETQY
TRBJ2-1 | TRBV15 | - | ATSRVGTGNNEQF
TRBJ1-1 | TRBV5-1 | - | ASSPERGGEAF
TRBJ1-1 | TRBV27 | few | AWAALRKIRAVGTEAF
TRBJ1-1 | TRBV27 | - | ASSFGGVDTEAF
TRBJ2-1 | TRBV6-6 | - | ASSYGASGGRNEQF
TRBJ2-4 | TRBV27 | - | ASSFTLSTKNIQY
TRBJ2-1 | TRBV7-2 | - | ASSLGSGSGEQF
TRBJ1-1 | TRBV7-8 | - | ASSLEAGVNTEAF
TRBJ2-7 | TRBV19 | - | ASSYSDSSYEQY
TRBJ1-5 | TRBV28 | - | ASTGFNQNQPQH
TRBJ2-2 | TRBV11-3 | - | ASSLSLHRELTGELF
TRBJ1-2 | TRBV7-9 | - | ASSFRTEYGYT
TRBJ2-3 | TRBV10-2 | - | ASSELWGNPITDTQY
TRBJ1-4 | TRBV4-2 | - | ASSQEAGGKTNEKLF
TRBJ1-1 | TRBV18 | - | ASSQLPQGVGDTEAF
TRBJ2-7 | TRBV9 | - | ASSVESRGEQY
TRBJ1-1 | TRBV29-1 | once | SAKGGTEAF
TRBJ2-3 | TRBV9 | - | ASSVVAGVDTQY
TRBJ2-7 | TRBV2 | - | ASWGQLYEQY
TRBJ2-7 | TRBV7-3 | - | ASSLYGGQYEQY
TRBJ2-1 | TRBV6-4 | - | ASSDSSGSTSEQF
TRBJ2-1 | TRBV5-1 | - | ASSLGRLAGGNAIYNEQF
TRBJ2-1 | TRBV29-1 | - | SVGRAGEQF
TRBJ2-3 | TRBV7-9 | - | ASSQQGSGLTDTQY
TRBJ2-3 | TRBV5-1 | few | ASSLGDRGPLGTDTQY
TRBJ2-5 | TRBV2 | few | ASRKNPGTGRDQETQY
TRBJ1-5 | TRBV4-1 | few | ASSPGTNYQPQH
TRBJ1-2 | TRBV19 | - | ASRTGPYDYT
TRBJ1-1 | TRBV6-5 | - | ASSYSRRNTEAF
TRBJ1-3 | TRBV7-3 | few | ASSIGQGNTIY
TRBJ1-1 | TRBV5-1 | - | ASRSRPDMSEAF
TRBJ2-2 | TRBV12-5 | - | ASGPEGRELF
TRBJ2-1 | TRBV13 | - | ASSPPVGEQF
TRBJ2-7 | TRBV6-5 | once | ASSSLAVSSYEQY
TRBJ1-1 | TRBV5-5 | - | ASSFGPMNTEAF
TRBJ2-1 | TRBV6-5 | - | ASSLPSGTGVFKQF
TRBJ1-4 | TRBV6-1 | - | ASSGFPEEKLF
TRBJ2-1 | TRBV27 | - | ASSPGLAFSSYNEQF
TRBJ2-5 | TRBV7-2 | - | ASSSHSPSRSGGGGTQY
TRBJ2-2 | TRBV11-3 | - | ASSPGTSVSLFDTGELF
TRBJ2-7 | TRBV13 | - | ASSSGWGGSTSYEQY
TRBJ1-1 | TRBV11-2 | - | ASSLNLAENTEAF
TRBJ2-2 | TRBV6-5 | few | ASMRQGGTGELF
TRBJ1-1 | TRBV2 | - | ASSDWDRVGSEAF
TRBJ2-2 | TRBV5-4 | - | ASSLSDGGLTGELF
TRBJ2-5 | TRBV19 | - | ASSIGLSETQY
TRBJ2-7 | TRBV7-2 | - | ASSLAAGQGALEQY
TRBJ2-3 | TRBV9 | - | ASSQTSGGADTQY
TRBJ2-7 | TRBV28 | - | ASSRTSGSYEQY
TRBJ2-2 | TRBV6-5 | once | ASRIGANTGELF
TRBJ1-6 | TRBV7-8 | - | ASGQGAREPLH
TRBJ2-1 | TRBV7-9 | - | ASTKSRADNEQF